This TCR beta chain was captured by sequencing in a study of blood T cell repertoires in COVID-19. For the study at large: COVID-19 samples collected from the United States, Italy and Spain covered acute and convalescent phases. The analysed material was cDNA or gDNA that came from T cells, B-cell-depleted T cells, or PBMCs.

Source study methods: Amplified reference gene primers provided the basis for estimating nucleated cell counts. Here immunoSEQ multiplex PCR was the method, and the copy in TCRdb shows in-frame clones only, minus some. Clone size and V and J calls were adopted from that table, with D and trimming inferred from the DNA. In the table there are approximately 97,000 clones, roughly 92% of which are singletons. This CDR3 comprises 15 residues. The sequence came from a woman in her fifties or sixties with COVID-19, enrolled during active disease. The specimen sequenced was peripheral blood. The chain uses TRBV21-1 and TRBJ1-1. TRBV21-1 corresponds to a pseudogene. CDR3 bases: TGTGCCAGCAGCAAAGAGGGAGGGAAGAACACTGAAGCTTTCTTT. It specifies CASSKEGGKNTEAFF.